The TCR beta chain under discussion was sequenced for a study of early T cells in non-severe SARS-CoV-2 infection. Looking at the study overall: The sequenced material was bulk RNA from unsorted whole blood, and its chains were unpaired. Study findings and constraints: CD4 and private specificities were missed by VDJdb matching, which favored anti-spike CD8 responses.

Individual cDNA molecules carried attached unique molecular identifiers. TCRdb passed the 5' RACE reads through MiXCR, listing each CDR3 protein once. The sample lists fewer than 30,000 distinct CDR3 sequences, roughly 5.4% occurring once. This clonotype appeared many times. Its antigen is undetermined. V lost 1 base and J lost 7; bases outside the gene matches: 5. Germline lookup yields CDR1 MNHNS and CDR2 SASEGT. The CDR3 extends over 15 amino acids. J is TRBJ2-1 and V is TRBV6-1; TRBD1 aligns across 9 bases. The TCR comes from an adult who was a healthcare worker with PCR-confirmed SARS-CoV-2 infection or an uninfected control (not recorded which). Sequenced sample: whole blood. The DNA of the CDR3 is TGTGCCAGCAGTGAAGTACAGGGGGCGTGGAATGAGCAGTTCTTC. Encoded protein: CASSEVQGAWNEQFF.